This TCR beta chain is drawn from a study of STAT5B mutations in CD4+ large granular lymphocyte leukemia. The study, taken as a whole, reports: Compared with healthy controls (2/35), patient top clones favored TRBV06 (8/27).

Only in-frame clones appear in the TCRdb table, and some are missing; sequencing was by immunoSEQ multiplex PCR. This sample has 37,000 or so clones; 70% to 85% occur once, and the top ten carry 0.35%. Of note for this clone: The antigen is undetermined.

V was clipped by 3 bases and J by 4 bases; unmatched bases: 15. The length of the CDR3 is 19 residues. Germline lookup yields CDR1 SGHNT and CDR2 YYREEE (reference sequence). The sequenced sample was CD4+ T cells from blood buffy coats. This sequence joins TRBV5-4 and TRBJ2-1, with TRBD2 identical over 11 bases. This receptor was identified in a human donor in good health. The CDR3 loop reads CASSSSLAGGSGTYNEQFF. CDR3 sequence (DNA): TGTGCCAGCAGCTCATCCCTAGCGGGAGGCTCAGGTACTTACAATGAGCAGTTCTTC.